These 28 T cell receptor beta chains were sequenced from one sample in a study of blood T cell repertoires in COVID-19. Clones were read by immunoSEQ multiplex PCR, and TCRdb kept only the in-frame ones, dropping some. The top ten clones hold 0.2% to 0.3% of a sample with about 670,000 clones, around 89% of them seen once. The sample consisted of peripheral blood. Every receptor here comes from a woman aged 18-29 years with acute or convalescent COVID-19.

V gene TRBV27 combines with J gene TRBJ1-5, with D possibly TRBD1 on 5 matching bases. Trimming stripped 5 bases from V and 3 bases from J, with 11 bases between. The CDR3 length is 14 residues. CDR1 and CDR2 (germline): MNHEY, SMNVEV (reference sequence). In nucleotides, the CDR3 is TGTGCCAGCAGTCCCGAGGACAACAATCAGCCCCAGCATTTT. It translates to CASSPEDNNQPQHF.

The rearrangement joins TRBV5-6 to TRBJ2-5; 13 bases are a match to TRBD2. This CDR3 spans 16 amino acids. Trimming took 4 bases from V and 2 from J; bases not matched to a gene: 5. From germline, CDR1 is SGHDT and CDR2 YYEEEE. CDR3 nucleotides: TGTGCCAGCAGCAAACGACTAGCGGGGGGACAAGAGACCCAGTACTTC. Translating it yields CASSKRLAGGQETQYF.

The chain employs TRBV27 and TRBJ1-2; D possibly corresponds to TRBD1 (5 bases). The CDR3 contains 14 residues. CDR1 is MNHEY, CDR2 SMNVEV, per germline (reference sequence). V lost 7 bases and J lost 8, with 20 bases in between. The CDR3 region has the DNA TGTGCCAGCAATCCCCAAGCGTCGGGGGGGGGCTACACCTTC. Protein: CASNPQASGGGYTF.

V is TRBV7-2 and J is TRBJ1-4; weak D call: TRBD1 (5 bases). This CDR3 comprises 16 residues. Between the trimmed V and J ends, which lost 1 base and 3 bases, there was a span of 12 bases. The germline gives CDR1 SGHTA, CDR2 FQGNSA. The CDR3 DNA follows: TGTGCCAGCAGCTTAGTAGGGTCAGGGTCTAATGAAAAACTGTTTTTT. Its translation is CASSLVGSGSNEKLFF.

J is TRBJ1-2 and V is TRBV9; D perhaps matches TRBD1 (5 bases). Trimming shortened V by 0 bases and J by 4 bases, and 13 bases separated the two germline ends. Germline CDR1 reads SGDLS; CDR2 reads YYNGEE. This CDR3 is built from 15 residues. This chain's CDR3 is CASSVEPRGSYGYTF. The CDR3 DNA reads TGTGCCAGCAGCGTAGAACCGCGGGGGTCCTATGGCTACACCTTC.

This clone was picked up one time. This chain connects TRBV15 to TRBJ2-7; 7 bases fit TRBD1. There are 14 residues in the CDR3. Looked up from germline, CDR1 is LNHNV and CDR2 is YYDKDF (reference sequence). V lost 2 bases, J lost 4 bases, and 5 bases stayed unmatched. CDR3 nucleotides: TGTGCCACCAGCAGAAGACAGGGTGGATACGAGCAGTACTTC. This sequence encodes CATSRRQGGYEQYF.

The chain carries TRBV4-3 and TRBJ2-1; D is possibly TRBD1 (6 bases). The CDR3 covers 15 residues. Trimming removed 0 bases from V and 5 bases from J, with 11 bases in between. Germline CDR1 LGHNA, CDR2 YSLEER. The DNA of the CDR3 is TGCGCCAGCAGCCAAGATTTTGGGACAAACAATGAGCAGTTCTTC. The encoded protein is CASSQDFGTNNEQFF.

This chain joins TRBV11-2 and TRBJ2-3; the match to TRBD2 covers 11 bases. The trim removed 5 bases at V and 2 bases at J, leaving 12 bases unmatched. The CDR3 is 18 amino acids. In germline, CDR1 is SGHAT, CDR2 FQNNGV. DNA of the CDR3: TGTGCCAGCAGCCCGTACCGTCCACTAGCGGGGGCCACAGATACGCAGTATTTT. It translates to CASSPYRPLAGATDTQYF.

The chain employs TRBV12-5 and TRBJ2-3; the match to TRBD1 covers 9 bases. This CDR3 comprises 15 residues. V was pared by 6 bases and J by 0 bases, with 4 bases of the junction left unmatched. Germline loops: CDR1 LGHNT, CDR2 FRNRAP. CDR3 region: CASGWGQGSTDTQYF. The CDR3 region has the DNA TGTGCTAGTGGGTGGGGACAGGGCAGCACAGATACGCAGTATTTT.

The sample holds a few counts of this clone. The rearrangement joins TRBV3-1 (or the pseudogene TRBV3-2) to TRBJ2-7, with 8 bases aligning to TRBD1. CDR3 length: 16 amino acids. After removal of 4 bases from V and 7 bases from J, the junction contained 15 bases not matched to a gene. CDR1 and CDR2 (germline): LGHDT, YNNKEL (reference sequence). CDR3: CASSPFGTGPVGEQYF. CDR3 sequence (DNA): TGTGCCAGCAGCCCGTTCGGGACAGGCCCCGTTGGGGAGCAGTACTTC.

A remark on this clone: Other DNA sequences within the sample encode an identical CDR3. The CDR3 region is CASSRQGPTEAFF. In DNA, the CDR3 is TGTGCCAGCAGTAGACAGGGCCCCACTGAAGCTTTCTTT. The chain carries TRBV2 and TRBJ1-1, with 7 bases matching TRBD1. The CDR3 extends over 13 amino acids. In germline, CDR1 is SNHLY, CDR2 FYNNEI. V lost 5 bases and J lost 4; bases outside the gene matches: 4.

The genes are TRBV2 and TRBJ1-4, with D unclear. V lost 6 bases to trimming and J lost 8 bases, with 13 bases between them. Germline values: CDR1 SNHLY, CDR2 FYNNEI. The length of the CDR3 is 13 residues. DNA of the CDR3: TGTGCCAGCAGAGAATCGCCCAGGGAAAAACTGTTTTTT. Its protein product is CASRESPREKLFF. Complete variable domain (other parts from reference TRBV2 and TRBJ1-4): EPEVTQTPSHQVTQMGQEVILRCVPISNHLYFYWYRQILGQKVEFLVSFYNNEISEKSEIFDDQFSVERPDGSNFTLKIRSTKLEDSAMYFCASRESPREKLFFGSGTQLSVL.

This chain uses TRBV5-1 with TRBJ2-5; the match to TRBD1 covers 8 bases. The CDR3 length is 15 residues. Germline CDR1 and CDR2: SGHRS and YFSETQ. V trimming: 0 bases; J trimming: 4 bases; junction bases outside the gene matches: 5. The CDR3 sequence is CASSLGQGASETQYF. DNA of the CDR3: TGCGCCAGCAGCTTGGGGCAGGGGGCTTCAGAGACCCAGTACTTC.

The rearrangement links TRBV13 to TRBJ2-1; 9 bases map to TRBD1. Germline V gene sequence: CDR1 PRHDT, CDR2 FYEKMQ (reference sequence). Trimming cost V 7 bases and J 3 bases; bases outside gene matches: 13. CDR3 length: 17 residues. The DNA for the CDR3 is TGTGCCAGCATTAGAACATCGAAGACAGGGGGCTACAATGAGCAGTTCTTC. Amino acids: CASIRTSKTGGYNEQFF.

In its sample, this clone was seen once. The chain has TRBV27 and TRBJ1-1; no clear D. Trimming pared 7 bases from V and 5 bases from J, leaving 11 bases between. The CDR3 consists of 12 residues. CDR1 and CDR2 from the germline V gene are MNHEY and SMNVEV (reference sequence). This CDR3 is CASKEGRTEAFF. The DNA of the CDR3 is TGTGCCAGCAAGGAGGGTCGGACTGAAGCTTTCTTT.

This clone appeared a single time. The chain carries TRBV19 and TRBJ1-1; D remains unclear. Germline V gene sequence: CDR1 LNHDA, CDR2 SQIVND (reference sequence). Trimming left V 7 bases short and J 6 bases short, with 15 bases between. The CDR3 loop spans 13 amino acids. The CDR3 DNA follows: TGTGCCAGTACCCGGCCCCCGAGGCCTGAAGCTTTCTTT. Translated: CASTRPPRPEAFF.

The chain employs TRBV6-5 and TRBJ2-7; perhaps TRBD1 as D (5 bases). Per the germline V gene, CDR1 is MNHEY and CDR2 is SVGAGI. This CDR3 is 15 amino acids long. V shed 0 bases and J shed 4 bases, with 13 bases lying between them. Here the CDR3 DNA reads TGTGCCAGCAGTTACTCGACCCTCCAGGGTTACGAGCAGTACTTC. Amino acids: CASSYSTLQGYEQYF.

This chain joins TRBV15 and TRBJ2-1, with D perhaps matching TRBD1 (7 bases). CDR3 length: 17 amino acids. Germline CDR1 reads LNHNV; CDR2 reads YYDKDF (reference sequence). V lost 1 base and J lost 3, with 16 bases in between. This CDR3 is CATSRGIVQGGYNEQFF. As DNA, the CDR3 is TGTGCCACCAGCAGAGGAATCGTCCAGGGGGGCTACAATGAGCAGTTCTTC.

The genes are TRBV5-1 and TRBJ1-4; tentatively, D is TRBD1 (6 bases). The ends were cut back, 3 bases at V and 0 bases at J, with 15 bases in the middle. CDR1 and CDR2 (germline): SGHRS, YFSETQ. CDR3 length equals 17 residues. The CDR3 DNA reads TGCGCCAGCAGCTCCGGACAGTTGGATGCAACTAATGAAAAACTGTTTTTT. This sequence encodes CASSSGQLDATNEKLFF.

The genes are TRBV7-2 and TRBJ2-3; 8 bases map to TRBD2. V shed 1 base, J shed 7 bases, and the junction held 10 bases outside the gene matches. CDR1 SGHTA and CDR2 FQGNSA come from the germline V gene. The CDR3 covers 16 residues. In DNA form, the CDR3 reads TGTGCCAGCAGCTTAGTGAGCGGGGGTGCGAGGCATACGCAGTATTTT. The encoded protein is CASSLVSGGARHTQYF.

The chain links TRBV6-4 to TRBJ2-3; the match to TRBD2 covers 13 bases. CDR3 size: 18 residues. Germline CDR1 and CDR2: MRHNA and SNTAGT. J gave up 4 bases and V 2 bases, and 9 bases lay outside the gene matches. In nucleotides, the CDR3 is TGTGCCAGCAGTGACGCACACTCCGGGACTAGCGGGGCAGATACGCAGTATTTT. Translated, it gives CASSDAHSGTSGADTQYF.

The rearrangement links TRBV10-3 to TRBJ1-2; 7 nucleotides line up with TRBD1. Trimming removed 6 bases from V and 3 bases from J; junction bases left unmatched: 4. Germline loops: CDR1 ENHRY, CDR2 SYGVKD. The CDR3 runs to 13 residues. This chain's CDR3 is CAISADRDYGYTF. In DNA form, the CDR3 reads TGTGCCATCAGCGCCGACAGGGACTATGGCTACACCTTC.

A word on this clone: Other nucleotide sequences from this sample produce the same CDR3. V and J are TRBV19 and TRBJ1-1, with D tentatively TRBD1 (6 bases). The germline V and J ends were trimmed by 3 bases and 0 bases, with 8 bases remaining between them. The CDR3 is made up of 14 amino acids. Germline CDR1 reads LNHDA; CDR2 reads SQIVND (reference sequence). The chain's CDR3 is CASSIGQLNTEAFF. In DNA form, the CDR3 reads TGTGCCAGTAGTATCGGACAGCTGAACACTGAAGCTTTCTTT. Complete variable domain (other parts from reference TRBV19 and TRBJ1-1): DGGITQSPKYLFRKEGQNVTLSCEQNLNHDAMYWYRQDPGQGLRLIYYSQIVNDFQKGDIAEGYSVSREKKESFPLTVTSAQKNPTAFYLCASSIGQLNTEAFFGQGTRLTVV.

The gene calls are TRBV6-5 and TRBJ1-5; TRBD1 matches at 8 bases. Germline-derived CDR1 and CDR2 are MNHEY and SVGAGI. V shed 8 bases, J shed 0 bases, and the junction held 6 bases outside the gene matches. The CDR3 length is 15 residues. CDR3 amino acids: CASCYGQGSNQPQHF. CDR3 DNA: TGTGCCAGCTGCTATGGACAGGGTAGCAATCAGCCCCAGCATTTT.

The chain is built from TRBV5-6 and TRBJ1-1, with TRBD1 matching 7 bases. The CDR3 runs to 16 residues. Germline loops: CDR1 SGHDT, CDR2 YYEEEE. Trimming took 3 bases from V and 2 from J; bases not matched to a gene: 10. For the CDR3, the DNA is TGTGCCAGCAGCTCCCCCCCCGGGACAGCTAACACTGAAGCTTTCTTT. Amino acid sequence: CASSSPPGTANTEAFF.

J is TRBJ1-1 and V is TRBV9, with D unresolved. There are 16 residues in the CDR3. Trimming shortened V by 0 bases and J by 0 bases, and 12 bases separated the two germline ends. In germline, CDR1 is SGDLS, CDR2 YYNGEE. The CDR3 is CASSVGMRRMNTEAFF. In DNA, the CDR3 is TGTGCCAGCAGCGTAGGGATGAGGCGCATGAACACTGAAGCTTTCTTT.

The chain employs TRBV7-2 and TRBJ1-2, with D perhaps TRBD1 (6 bases). From germline, CDR1 is SGHTA and CDR2 FQGNSA. The CDR3 loop spans 15 amino acids. V gave up 6 bases and J gave up 3 bases, with 17 bases separating them. CDR3 region: CASRSPGGAHYGYTF. Written as DNA, the CDR3 is TGTGCCAGCAGGTCCCCCGGGGGGGCCCACTATGGCTACACCTTC.

J is TRBJ1-1 and V is TRBV7-8; no firm D call. The length of the CDR3 is 14 residues. Germline V gene sequence: CDR1 SGHVS, CDR2 FQNEAQ. Trimming cost V 1 base and J 7 bases, with 13 bases left between them. CDR3 in amino acids: CASSLGGRGSEAFF. CDR3 sequence (DNA): TGTGCCAGCAGCTTAGGAGGTCGGGGAAGTGAAGCTTTCTTT.